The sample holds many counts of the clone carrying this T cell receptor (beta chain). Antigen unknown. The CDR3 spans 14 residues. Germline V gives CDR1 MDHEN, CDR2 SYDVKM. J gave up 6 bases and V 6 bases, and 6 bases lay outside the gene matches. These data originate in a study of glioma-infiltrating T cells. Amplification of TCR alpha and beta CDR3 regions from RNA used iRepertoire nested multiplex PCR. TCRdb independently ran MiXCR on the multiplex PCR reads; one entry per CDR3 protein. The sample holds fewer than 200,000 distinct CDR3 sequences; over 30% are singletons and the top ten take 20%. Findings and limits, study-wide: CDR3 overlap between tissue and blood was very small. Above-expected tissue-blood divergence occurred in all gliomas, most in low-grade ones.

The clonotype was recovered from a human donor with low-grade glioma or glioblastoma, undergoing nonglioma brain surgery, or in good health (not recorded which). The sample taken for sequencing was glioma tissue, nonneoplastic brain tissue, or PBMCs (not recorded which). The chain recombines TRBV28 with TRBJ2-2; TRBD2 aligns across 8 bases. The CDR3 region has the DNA TGTGCCAGCAGCCATCGGGGGGGGGCCGGGGAGCTGTTTTTT. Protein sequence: CASSHRGGAGELFF.